This TCR beta chain was recovered during a study of blood T cells in healthy people across ages. Ten or more counts support this clonotype. Its antigen is unidentified. Together with a sample-barcoded 5' primer, a J-beta primer mix was included in a second PCR lasting about 7 to 11 cycles. TCRdb re-called the 5' RACE reads with MiXCR, one entry per CDR3 protein. This sample has about 810,000 distinct CDR3 sequences, with 30% to 45% found just once. Russia was home to the donors, healthy Caucasian individuals aged roughly 6 to 90. Study-wide results and limits: Donors of long life had a larger count of naive CD4+ cells and greater diversity than aged donors. With age, beta diversity per million T cells declined roughly linearly, significantly by approximately 40. Donor CMV status was unknown, possibly confounding expanded clonotype changes.

This TCR came from a man aged 18-30 years in good health. The source material was blood.

The CDR3 nucleotides read TGCAGTCCCTCTAAGCACAATGAGCAGTTCTTC. It translates to CSPSKHNEQFF. The chain carries TRBV20-1 and TRBJ2-1, with D uncertain. Looked up from germline, CDR1 is DFQATT and CDR2 is SNEGSKA (reference sequence). The V and J ends lost 8 bases and 5 bases respectively, with 10 bases between them. The CDR3 covers 11 residues.